The 28 T cell receptor beta chains given below trace back to one sample, sequenced in a study of blood T cell repertoires in COVID-19. Profiling relied on immunoSEQ multiplex PCR, and the TCRdb table lists in-frame clones only, not all of them. Of 150,000 to 200,000 clones listed, just over 85% were seen once; the top ten hold 9% to 10%. The source material was PBMCs or T cells enriched from blood (not recorded which). These receptors were obtained from a woman aged 18 to 35 who had recovered from COVID-19.

The chain joins TRBV27 to TRBJ1-2; no clear D gene. Per germline, CDR1 MNHEY and CDR2 SMNVEV (reference sequence). The CDR3 has 15 residues. The germline V and J ends were trimmed by 5 bases and 0 bases, with 13 bases remaining between them. The DNA of the CDR3 is TGTGCCAGCAGTGTGGGCCACAAAGCTAACTATGGCTACACCTTC. This sequence encodes CASSVGHKANYGYTF.

The V and J genes are TRBV27 and TRBJ2-7; 9 positions match TRBD2. V trimming: 6 bases; J trimming: 2 bases; junction bases outside the gene matches: 11. The CDR3 has 16 residues. Germline CDR1 reads MNHEY; CDR2 reads SMNVEV (reference sequence). The CDR3, as DNA: TGTGCCAGCAGCCTTACAGGACTAGCGCAGACCTACGAGCAGTACTTC. Residues: CASSLTGLAQTYEQYF.

The rearrangement uses TRBV2 and TRBJ2-2; unclear D gene. The V and J ends lost 0 bases and 5 bases respectively, with 13 bases between them. CDR1 SNHLY and CDR2 FYNNEI come from the germline V gene. This CDR3 contains 16 residues. CDR3 protein: CASSEASGPPTGELFF. CDR3 in DNA: TGTGCCAGCAGTGAAGCGTCAGGTCCTCCTACCGGGGAGCTGTTTTTT.

The chain is built from TRBV7-9 and TRBJ2-7, with TRBD1 identical over 9 bases. Germline V gene sequence: CDR1 SEHNR, CDR2 FQNEAQ (reference sequence). Unmatched junction bases numbered 5, after V lost 5 bases and J lost 0 bases. This CDR3 spans 15 amino acids. The CDR3 DNA reads TGTGCCAGCAGCCGGGGGACAGGGAACTCCTACGAGCAGTACTTC. Translation: CASSRGTGNSYEQYF.

This sequence joins TRBV13 and TRBJ1-3; the match to TRBD1 covers 7 bases. Germline CDR1 PRHDT, CDR2 FYEKMQ (reference sequence). The CDR3 extends over 13 amino acids. Trimming at V came to 0 bases and at J to 8 bases, leaving 1 base not matched to a gene. Here the CDR3 reads CASSLGRGDTIYF. DNA for the CDR3: TGTGCCAGCAGCTTAGGCAGGGGGGACACCATATATTTT.

This clone was counted a few times. This chain uses TRBV15 with TRBJ1-1, with a weak D call TRBD1 (5 bases). CDR3 length equals 12 residues. Germline lookup yields CDR1 LNHNV and CDR2 YYDKDF (reference sequence). Trimming shortened V by 1 base and J by 9 bases, and 9 bases separated the two germline ends. The CDR3 DNA reads TGTGCCACCAGCAGAGGGGCGGGGCAAGCTTTCTTT. Translation gives CATSRGAGQAFF.

This clone was detected once. The V call is TRBV27, the J call TRBJ2-1; 9 positions agree with TRBD1. Germline V gene data show CDR1 as MNHEY and CDR2 as SMNVEV (reference sequence). The CDR3 is 14 amino acids. V dropped 5 bases and J dropped 6; count of bases not matched to a gene: 5. CDR3 DNA sequence: TGTGCCAGCAGTCTGGGACAGGGTTTCAATGAGCAGTTCTTC. Encoded protein: CASSLGQGFNEQFF.

V usage is TRBV6-6 and J usage is TRBJ1-6, with D possibly being TRBD1 (5 bases). The CDR3 is 13 residues long. V gave up 4 bases and J gave up 11 bases, with 12 bases separating them. CDR1 is MNHNY and CDR2 is SVGAGI in the germline V gene (reference sequence). The CDR3 DNA follows: TGTGCCAGCAGTTGGGACGGGGGTGCACCCCTCCACTTT. Encoded protein: CASSWDGGAPLHF.

This clone was detected a few times. The chain joins TRBV4-1 to TRBJ2-2, with TRBD2 as a possible D gene (6 bases). Germline V gene data show CDR1 as MGHRA and CDR2 as YSYEKL. The CDR3 has 16 amino acids. The ends were cut back, 3 bases at V and 0 bases at J, with 11 bases in the middle. In DNA, the CDR3 is TGCGCCAGCAGCCAGGAGGGGAACGCGAACACCGGGGAGCTGTTTTTT. It is translated as CASSQEGNANTGELFF.

CDR3 sequence (DNA): TGTGCCAGCAGCCAAGGGACTAGCGGGGGCCTAGGGTTCTTC. Translation: CASSQGTSGGLGFF. This rearrangement joins TRBV3-1 (or the pseudogene TRBV3-2) to TRBJ2-1, with 13 nucleotides matching TRBD2. This CDR3 has 14 residues. CDR1 and CDR2 (germline): LGHDT, YNNKEL (reference sequence). V dropped 1 base and J dropped 15; count of bases not matched to a gene: 6.

This rearrangement joins TRBV5-4 to TRBJ2-3; 7 bases match TRBD2. Germline V gene data show CDR1 as SGHNT and CDR2 as YYREEE (reference sequence). V lost 4 bases and J lost 4; bases outside the gene matches: 6. The CDR3 totals 14 residues. As DNA, the CDR3 is TGTGCCAGCAGCATAAGACTAGCCGCAGATACGCAGTATTTT. Its translation is CASSIRLAADTQYF.

This chain uses TRBV27 with TRBJ2-1; 9 bases agree with TRBD2. CDR1 is MNHEY, CDR2 SMNVEV, per germline (reference sequence). V was pared by 6 bases and J by 9 bases, with 9 bases of the junction left unmatched. This CDR3 is built from 14 residues. The DNA of the CDR3 is TGTGCCAGCAGCCAAAAGCGGGAGGTGGGTGAGCAGTTCTTC. It yields the protein CASSQKREVGEQFF.

This clone has a handful of counts. V and J are TRBV13 and TRBJ1-4; no definite D call. V lost 5 bases to trimming and J lost 4 bases, with 20 bases between them. CDR1 and CDR2 from the germline V gene are PRHDT and FYEKMQ (reference sequence). The CDR3 has 17 residues. CDR3 region: CASSLGGPGFGNEKLFF. CDR3 DNA: TGTGCCAGCAGCCTCGGCGGCCCTGGCTTCGGTAATGAAAAACTGTTTTTT.

This clone was seen a handful of times. The chain employs TRBV28 and TRBJ1-1; 7 positions agree with TRBD1. V was clipped by 6 bases and J by 1 base; unmatched bases: 11. The CDR3 is 16 amino acids. CDR1 MDHEN and CDR2 SYDVKM come from the germline V gene. Written as DNA, the CDR3 is TGTGCCAGCAGCAGCTCCCGGGCAGGGGGGAACACTGAAGCTTTCTTT. It specifies CASSSSRAGGNTEAFF.

CDR3 nucleotides: TGTGCCACCAGTGCTCGGGACAGACTTTCCACAGATACGCAGTATTTT. It is translated as CATSARDRLSTDTQYF. V gene TRBV24-1 combines with J gene TRBJ2-3; 7 bases line up with TRBD1. The germline V gene encodes CDR1 KGHDR and CDR2 SFDVKD. Losses at the gene ends were 5 bases for V and 2 bases for J; bases not matched to a gene: 9. The CDR3 covers 16 residues.

The chain is built from TRBV10-3 and TRBJ1-3; D remains unclear. The V gene's germline CDR1 is ENHRY and CDR2 SYGVKD. The CDR3 runs 17 residues. The V end lost 0 bases, the J end lost 1 base, and 13 bases lay between the germline ends. As DNA, the CDR3 is TGTGCCATCAGTGAGTCGTGGGGAGGCTTGTCTGGAAACACCATATATTTT. It is translated as CAISESWGGLSGNTIYF.

Remarks on this clone: It is unclear where the CDR3 begins or ends on the DNA, so no DNA is shown, and the CDR3 is as TCRdb lists it. The CDR3 reads CASSQGFGQGSPFIF. V and J are TRBV4-1 and TRBJ1-1; the table names TRBD1, a call not compared with the DNA. Per the germline V gene, CDR1 is MGHRA and CDR2 is YSYEKL. With termini counted, the CDR3 has 15 amino acids.

This clone was seen a few times. The chain uses TRBV28 and TRBJ2-1; 9 bases fit TRBD1. V lost 5 bases and J lost 5; bases outside the gene matches: 7. From germline, CDR1 is MDHEN and CDR2 SYDVKM. This CDR3 region has 15 residues. CDR3 DNA sequence: TGTGCCAGCAGTGCGCCGACAGGGGGGAACAATGAGCAGTTCTTC. Its protein product is CASSAPTGGNNEQFF.

The gene calls are TRBV7-9 and TRBJ2-7; D is unclear. The CDR3 consists of 15 residues. V was pared by 3 bases and J by 1 base, with 13 bases between. In germline, CDR1 is SEHNR, CDR2 FQNEAQ (reference sequence). DNA of the CDR3: TGTGCCAGCAGCTTTCTCCCCCATCAGTCCTACGAGCAGTACTTC. It codes for CASSFLPHQSYEQYF.

The chain is built from TRBV4-2 and TRBJ2-5, with 11 bases fitting TRBD2. J was trimmed by 5 bases and V by 0 bases; bases with no gene match: 8. The CDR3 covers 17 residues. Germline CDR1 and CDR2: LGHNA and YNFKEQ. The CDR3: CASSQEGRLAGGETQYF. The CDR3 DNA reads TGTGCCAGCAGCCAAGAGGGCCGGCTAGCGGGAGGTGAGACCCAGTACTTC.

The chain joins TRBV15 to TRBJ1-2; TRBD1 matches at 7 bases. This CDR3 spans 15 amino acids. CDR1 is LNHNV and CDR2 is YYDKDF in the germline V gene (reference sequence). Trimming removed 1 base from V and 8 bases from J; junction bases left unmatched: 10. The CDR3: CATSRGTGEAWGYTF. In DNA, the CDR3 is TGTGCCACCAGCAGAGGAACAGGGGAGGCGTGGGGCTACACCTTC.

V and J are TRBV11-2 and TRBJ1-6; D is ambiguous. Trimming took off 8 bases at V and 7 bases at J, with 9 bases between the two ends. The CDR3 runs to 12 residues. Germline CDR1 reads SGHAT; CDR2 reads FQNNGV. The CDR3 here is CASQTSNSPLHF. In DNA form, the CDR3 reads TGTGCCAGCCAAACATCAAATTCACCCCTCCACTTT.

DNA of the CDR3: TGTGCCAGCCGACCCGGGCACGGAGGGAGTGGTGAAAAACTGTTTTTT. Protein sequence: CASRPGHGGSGEKLFF. This sequence joins TRBV28 and TRBJ1-4; D gene unclear. The CDR3 has 16 residues. V dropped 8 bases and J dropped 7 bases, with 23 bases sitting between them. CDR1 and CDR2 (germline): MDHEN, SYDVKM.

The chain combines TRBV11-2 with TRBJ1-2, with D tentatively TRBD1 (5 bases). Germline CDR1 SGHAT, CDR2 FQNNGV. The ends were cut back, 7 bases at V and 4 bases at J, with 16 bases in the middle. This CDR3 comprises 14 residues. The CDR3 protein is CASNPGGRVYGYTF. The DNA for the CDR3 is TGTGCCAGCAACCCGGGGGGTCGTGTCTATGGCTACACCTTC.

A single count supports this clone. DNA of the CDR3: TGTGCCAGCAGCGCCGACAGGGGTACTGGTGGCTACACCTTC. As protein: CASSADRGTGGYTF. J is TRBJ1-2 and V is TRBV7-2, with 8 bases aligning to TRBD1. The CDR3 extends over 14 amino acids. The V gene's germline CDR1 is SGHTA and CDR2 FQGNSA. The ends lost 5 bases at V and 7 bases at J; junction bases unmatched: 9.

This chain links TRBV2 with TRBJ2-3; 8 bases line up with TRBD1. The V gene's germline CDR1 is SNHLY and CDR2 FYNNEI. CDR3 size: 16 residues. The junction had 13 bases not matched to a gene; V was cut back by 6 bases and J by 5 bases. CDR3 bases: TGTGCCAGCAGCTTCGGACAGGGAAGGAGGGGAGATACGCAGTATTTT. Its translation is CASSFGQGRRGDTQYF.

This chain joins TRBV28 and TRBJ2-5; 7 bases are shared with TRBD1. Germline trimming cut 5 bases from V and 5 bases from J; bases unmatched to any gene: 14. This CDR3 contains 16 residues. Germline V gives CDR1 MDHEN, CDR2 SYDVKM. CDR3 DNA sequence: TGTGCCAGCAGTACCCCCTGGACAGGTCGATGGGAGACCCAGTACTTC. Translated: CASSTPWTGRWETQYF.

The count of this clone is one. The V gene is TRBV5-1, the J gene TRBJ2-2, with D maybe TRBD2 (5 bases). CDR3 length equals 15 residues. The germline V and J ends were trimmed by 1 base and 2 bases, with 9 bases remaining between them. The germline gives CDR1 SGHRS, CDR2 YFSETQ. CDR3 amino acids: CASSLLEGNTGELFF. DNA for the CDR3: TGCGCCAGCAGCTTGCTTGAGGGAAACACCGGGGAGCTGTTTTTT.